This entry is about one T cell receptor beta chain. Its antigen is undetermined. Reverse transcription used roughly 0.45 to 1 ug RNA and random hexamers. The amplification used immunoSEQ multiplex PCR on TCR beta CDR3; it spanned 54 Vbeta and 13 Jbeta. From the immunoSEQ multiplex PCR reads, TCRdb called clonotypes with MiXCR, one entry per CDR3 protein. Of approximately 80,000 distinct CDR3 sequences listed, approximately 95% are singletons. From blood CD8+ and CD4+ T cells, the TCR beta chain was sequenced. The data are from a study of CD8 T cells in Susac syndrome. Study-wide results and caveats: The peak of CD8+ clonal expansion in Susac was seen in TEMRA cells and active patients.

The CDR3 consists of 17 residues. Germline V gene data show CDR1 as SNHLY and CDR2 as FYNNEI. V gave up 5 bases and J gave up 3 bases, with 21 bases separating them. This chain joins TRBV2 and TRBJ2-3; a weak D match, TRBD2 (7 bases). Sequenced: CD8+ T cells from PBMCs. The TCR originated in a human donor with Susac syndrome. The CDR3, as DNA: TGTGCCAGCAGTCGTCGATTCGGCGGGGGCCCTACAGATACGCAGTATTTT. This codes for CASSRRFGGGPTDTQYF.